This T cell receptor (beta chain) emerged from a study of blood T cell repertoires in COVID-19. Study in general: COVID-19 samples collected from the United States, Italy and Spain covered acute and convalescent phases. Sources were T cells, B-cell-depleted T cells, or PBMCs; the material itself was cDNA or gDNA.

Trimming removed 1 base at V and 4 bases at J, with 13 bases between. Germline V gene data show CDR1 as SGHNT and CDR2 as YENEEA. This CDR3 contains 15 residues. Seattle patients were enrolled while actively infected and followed longitudinally. Assay: immunoSEQ multiplex PCR; the TCRdb copy retains only in-frame clones and omits some. Found here are approximately 330,000 clones, 87% of them singletons; the top ten hold roughly a tenth. The chain recombines TRBV11-3 with TRBJ1-1, with a tentative D call TRBD1 (6 bases). Input material: peripheral blood. This TCR was sampled from a man younger than 40 with COVID-19, enrolled during active disease. CDR3 protein: CASSLGGPLATEAFF. The CDR3 coding sequence is TGTGCCAGCAGCTTAGGGGGGCCCCTGGCCACTGAAGCTTTCTTT.